These 11 T cell receptor beta chains originate from one sample sequenced in a study of response to subunit inactivated influenza vaccine. MiXCR, run by TCRdb on the RT-PCR reads, gives a single entry per CDR3 protein. In the table there are about half a million distinct CDR3 sequences, about 25% of which are singletons. Sequences were derived from CD4+ T cells sorted from PBMCs, sampled about 5 days after vaccination. These receptors originate from a man aged 45 to 65 who received an inactivated influenza vaccine.

V and J are TRBV10-3 and TRBJ1-5, with no clear D. This CDR3 is 16 amino acids long. Between the trimmed V and J ends, which lost 2 bases and 4 bases, there was a span of 15 bases. The V gene's germline CDR1 is ENHRY and CDR2 SYGVKD. CDR3 in amino acids: CAISEPPPGPNQPQHF. In DNA, the CDR3 is TGTGCCATCAGTGAGCCCCCACCGGGTCCAAATCAGCCCCAGCATTTT.

V usage is TRBV12-3 or TRBV12-4 and J usage is TRBJ2-5, with D possibly being TRBD2 (5 bases). Trimming pared 5 bases from V and 7 bases from J, leaving 20 bases between. This CDR3 contains 15 residues. Here the CDR3 DNA reads TGTGCCAGCAGTCCTTACTCGCAAGGCGGGCGGACCCAGTACTTC. It codes for CASSPYSQGGRTQYF.

This clonotype was recorded a few times. The J gene is TRBJ1-5, the V gene TRBV20-1; D not certain. V gave up 1 base and J gave up 0 bases, with 7 bases separating them. Germline V lookup: CDR1 DFQATT, CDR2 SNEGSKA (reference sequence). CDR3 length equals 14 residues. CDR3 DNA: TGCAGTGCTAGAGGCAATTATAGCAATCAGCCCCAGCATTTT. Translating gives CSARGNYSNQPQHF.

The chain has TRBV7-3 and TRBJ2-2; D is perhaps TRBD1 (6 bases). The CDR3 spans 17 residues. The germline V gene encodes CDR1 SGHTA and CDR2 FQGTGA. V was cut by 6 bases and J by 4 bases, with 21 bases left in between. This CDR3 reads CASRSNRDGGVTGELFF. CDR3 nucleotides: TGTGCCAGCAGATCAAACAGGGATGGGGGAGTCACCGGGGAGCTGTTTTTT. The full variable domain, rest sourced from reference TRBV7-3 and TRBJ2-2, is GAGVSQTPSNKVTEKGKYVELRCDPISGHTALYWYRQSLGQGPEFLIYFQGTGAADDSGLPNDRFFAVRPEGSVSTLKIQRTERGDSAVYLCASRSNRDGGVTGELFFGEGSRLTVL.

This chain links TRBV7-9 with TRBJ2-1; D remains ambiguous. The germline CDR1 and CDR2 sequences are SEHNR and FQNEAQ (reference sequence). This CDR3 contains 11 residues. The V end lost 6 bases, the J end lost 5 bases, and 5 bases lay between the germline ends. CDR3 sequence reads: CASSKDNEQFF. The CDR3 nucleotides read TGTGCCAGCAGTAAAGACAATGAGCAGTTCTTC.

The V and J genes are TRBV20-1 and TRBJ2-3, with a weak D call TRBD1 (6 bases). Per germline, CDR1 DFQATT and CDR2 SNEGSKA (reference sequence). The CDR3 has 15 residues. V lost 3 bases and J 5 bases, leaving 18 bases between the germline ends. The CDR3 here is CSASGLAGEKDTQYF. The DNA of the CDR3 is TGCAGTGCTAGCGGGTTGGCAGGGGAGAAAGATACGCAGTATTTT.

The genes are TRBV28 and TRBJ2-5; D is uncertain. Trimming left V 3 bases short and J 6 bases short, with 17 bases between. Germline assignment: CDR1 MDHEN and CDR2 SYDVKM. This CDR3 has 15 amino acids. CDR3 sequence reads: CASSLGAGPAKTQYF. In nucleotides, the CDR3 is TGTGCCAGCAGTTTGGGCGCTGGACCCGCGAAGACCCAGTACTTC.

This clonotype was counted between two and nine times. The chain couples TRBV29-1 to TRBJ1-2, with no clear D. Germline V gene data show CDR1 as SQVTM and CDR2 as ANQGSEA. The CDR3 is 12 amino acids. Trimming removed 5 bases at V and 4 bases at J, with 11 bases between. The CDR3 sequence: CSVSGLSYGYTF. The CDR3 DNA follows: TGCAGCGTTTCCGGGCTAAGCTATGGCTACACCTTC.

The chain combines TRBV5-1 with TRBJ1-5; TRBD1 might be the D (5 bases). Germline CDR1 and CDR2: SGHRS and YFSETQ. V lost 3 bases and J 7 bases, leaving 14 bases between the germline ends. This CDR3 has 14 amino acids. The CDR3 DNA follows: TGCGCCAGCAGCTGGGGCCCAGAAACCCAGCCCCAGCATTTT. Protein sequence: CASSWGPETQPQHF.

This clonotype came up many times. The chain joins TRBV5-1 to TRBJ1-1, with D possibly TRBD1 on 5 matching bases. The CDR3 sequence is 13 residues long. Germline V gives CDR1 SGHRS, CDR2 YFSETQ. The V end was cut by 5 bases, the J end by 3 bases, with 11 bases between. The chain's CDR3 is CASSFQGDTEAFF. CDR3 nucleotides: TGCGCCAGCAGTTTTCAGGGTGACACTGAAGCTTTCTTT.

A word on this clonotype: At one end, the junction sequence differs from germline, possibly due to a read error. V gene TRBV7-7 combines with J gene TRBJ2-3, with D tentatively TRBD1 or TRBD2 (5 bases each). CDR3 size: 15 residues. Germline V CDR1 and CDR2: SSHAT, FNYEAQ (reference sequence). The CDR3 DNA follows: TGTGCTAGCAGCTTGGGGACGGCAAACACAGATACGCAGTATTTT. Translated, it gives CASSLGTANTDTQYF.